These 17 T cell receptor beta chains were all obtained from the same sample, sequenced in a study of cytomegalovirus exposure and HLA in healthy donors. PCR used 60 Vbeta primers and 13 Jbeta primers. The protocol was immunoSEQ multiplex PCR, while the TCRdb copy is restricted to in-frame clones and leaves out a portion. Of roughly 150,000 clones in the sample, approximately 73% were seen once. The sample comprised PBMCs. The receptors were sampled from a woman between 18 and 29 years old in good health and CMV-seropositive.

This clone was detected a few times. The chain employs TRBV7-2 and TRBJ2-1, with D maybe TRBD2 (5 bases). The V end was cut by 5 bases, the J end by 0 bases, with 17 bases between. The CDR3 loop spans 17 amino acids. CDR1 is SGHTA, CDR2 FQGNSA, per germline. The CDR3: CASSPSPAVSSYNEQFF. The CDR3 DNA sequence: TGTGCCAGCAGCCCTAGCCCCGCAGTGAGCTCCTACAATGAGCAGTTCTTC.

CDR3 nucleotide sequence: TGTGCCAGCAGTGAATCACCGACGGGCGGAGGCACCCAGTACTTC. Amino acid sequence: CASSESPTGGGTQYF. The chain combines TRBV6-1 with TRBJ2-5; D is possibly TRBD2 (5 bases). V lost 2 bases to trimming and J lost 8 bases, with 18 bases between them. The CDR3 contains 15 residues. From germline, CDR1 is MNHNS and CDR2 SASEGT.

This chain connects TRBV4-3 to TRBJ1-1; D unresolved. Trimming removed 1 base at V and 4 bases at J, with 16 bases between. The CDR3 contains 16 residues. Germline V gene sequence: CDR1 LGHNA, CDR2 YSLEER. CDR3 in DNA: TGCGCCAGCAGCCAAGTTGGAGGCGAGGAGAGCACTGAAGCTTTCTTT. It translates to CASSQVGGEESTEAFF.

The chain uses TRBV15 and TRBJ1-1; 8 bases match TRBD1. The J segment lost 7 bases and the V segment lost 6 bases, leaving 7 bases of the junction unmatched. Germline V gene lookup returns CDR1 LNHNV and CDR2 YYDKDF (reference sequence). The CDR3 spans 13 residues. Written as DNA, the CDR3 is TGTGCCACCAGACCGACAGGGGCGGGTGAAGCTTTCTTT. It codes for CATRPTGAGEAFF.

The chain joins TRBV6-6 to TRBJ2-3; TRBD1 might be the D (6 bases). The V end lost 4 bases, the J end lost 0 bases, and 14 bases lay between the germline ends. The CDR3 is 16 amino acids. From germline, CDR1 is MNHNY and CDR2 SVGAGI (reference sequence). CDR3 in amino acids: CASSFGQTYSTDTQYF. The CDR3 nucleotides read TGTGCCAGCAGTTTCGGACAGACTTATAGCACAGATACGCAGTATTTT.

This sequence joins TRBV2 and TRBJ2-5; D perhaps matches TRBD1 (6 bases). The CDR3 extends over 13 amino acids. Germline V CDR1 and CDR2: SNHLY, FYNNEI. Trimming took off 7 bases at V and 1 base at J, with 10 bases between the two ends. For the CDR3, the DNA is TGTGCCAGCAAAGGACAGCCCCAAGAGACCCAGTACTTC. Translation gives CASKGQPQETQYF.

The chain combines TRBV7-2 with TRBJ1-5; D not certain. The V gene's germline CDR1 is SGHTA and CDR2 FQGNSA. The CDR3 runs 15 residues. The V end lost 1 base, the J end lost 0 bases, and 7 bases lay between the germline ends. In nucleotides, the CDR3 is TGTGCCAGCAGCTTAGGAGGGTTTAGCAATCAGCCCCAGCATTTT. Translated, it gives CASSLGGFSNQPQHF.

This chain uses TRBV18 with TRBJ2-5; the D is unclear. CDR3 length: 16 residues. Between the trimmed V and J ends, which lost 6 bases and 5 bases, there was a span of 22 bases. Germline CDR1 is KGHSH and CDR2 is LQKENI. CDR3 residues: CASSNQGLGMGETQYF. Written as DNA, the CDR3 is TGTGCCAGCTCTAACCAAGGATTAGGAATGGGCGAGACCCAGTACTTC.

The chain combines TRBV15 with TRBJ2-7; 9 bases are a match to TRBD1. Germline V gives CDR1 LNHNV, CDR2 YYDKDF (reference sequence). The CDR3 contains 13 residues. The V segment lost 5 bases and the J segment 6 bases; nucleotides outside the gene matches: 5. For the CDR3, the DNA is TGTGCCACCAGCTCTTACAGGGGGCTCGAGCAGTACTTC. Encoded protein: CATSSYRGLEQYF.

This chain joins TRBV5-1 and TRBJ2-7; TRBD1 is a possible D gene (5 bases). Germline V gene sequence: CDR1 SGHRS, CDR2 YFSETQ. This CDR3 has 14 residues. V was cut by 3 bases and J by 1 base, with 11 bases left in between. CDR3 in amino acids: CASSSQTESYEQYF. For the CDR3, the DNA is TGCGCCAGCAGCTCCCAGACAGAATCCTACGAGCAGTACTTC.

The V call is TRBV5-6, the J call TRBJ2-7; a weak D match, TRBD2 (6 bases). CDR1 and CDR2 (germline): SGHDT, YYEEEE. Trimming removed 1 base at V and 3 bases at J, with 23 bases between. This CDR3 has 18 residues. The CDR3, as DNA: TGTGCCAGCAGCTTGAGACTAGTCCGGGTCACTAGAAGCTACGAGCAGTACTTC. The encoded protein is CASSLRLVRVTRSYEQYF.

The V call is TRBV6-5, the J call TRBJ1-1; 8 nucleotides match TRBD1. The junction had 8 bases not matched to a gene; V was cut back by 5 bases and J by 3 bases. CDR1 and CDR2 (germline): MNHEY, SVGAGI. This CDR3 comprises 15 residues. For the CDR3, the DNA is TGTGCCAGCAGTCCCCTGACAGGGGTGGACACTGAAGCTTTCTTT. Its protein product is CASSPLTGVDTEAFF.

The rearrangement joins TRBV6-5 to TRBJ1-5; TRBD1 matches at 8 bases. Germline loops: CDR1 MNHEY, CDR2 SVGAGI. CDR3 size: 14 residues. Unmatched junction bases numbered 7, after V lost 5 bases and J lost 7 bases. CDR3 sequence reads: CASSVDRGGQPQHF. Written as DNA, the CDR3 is TGTGCCAGCAGTGTCGACAGGGGTGGACAGCCCCAGCATTTT.

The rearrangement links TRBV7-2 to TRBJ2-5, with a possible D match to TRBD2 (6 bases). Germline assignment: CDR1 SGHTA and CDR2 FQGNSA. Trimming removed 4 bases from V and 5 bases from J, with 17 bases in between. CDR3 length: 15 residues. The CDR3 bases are TGTGCCAGCAGCTCGCGGCGAACTAGCTTGGAGACCCAGTACTTC. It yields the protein CASSSRRTSLETQYF.

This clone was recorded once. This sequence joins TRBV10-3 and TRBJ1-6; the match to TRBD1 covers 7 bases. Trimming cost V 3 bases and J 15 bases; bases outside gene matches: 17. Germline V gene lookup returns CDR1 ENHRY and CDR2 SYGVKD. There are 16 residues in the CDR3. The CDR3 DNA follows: TGTGCCATCAGTGACCCGACAGGGAAATCCCCATGGCGCCTCCACTTT. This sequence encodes CAISDPTGKSPWRLHF.

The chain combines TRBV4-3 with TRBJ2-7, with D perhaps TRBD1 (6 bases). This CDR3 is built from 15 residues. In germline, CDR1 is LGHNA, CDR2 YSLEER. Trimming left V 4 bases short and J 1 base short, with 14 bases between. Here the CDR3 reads CASSPEEGGSYEQYF. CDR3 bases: TGCGCCAGCAGCCCCGAAGAAGGGGGTTCCTACGAGCAGTACTTC.

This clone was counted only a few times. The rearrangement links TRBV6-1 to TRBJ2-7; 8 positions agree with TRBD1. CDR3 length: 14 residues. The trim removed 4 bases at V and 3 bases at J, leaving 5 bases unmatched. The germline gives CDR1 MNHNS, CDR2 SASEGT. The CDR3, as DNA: TGTGCCAGCAGTGCAGGACAGGGCGGCTACGAGCAGTACTTC. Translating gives CASSAGQGGYEQYF.